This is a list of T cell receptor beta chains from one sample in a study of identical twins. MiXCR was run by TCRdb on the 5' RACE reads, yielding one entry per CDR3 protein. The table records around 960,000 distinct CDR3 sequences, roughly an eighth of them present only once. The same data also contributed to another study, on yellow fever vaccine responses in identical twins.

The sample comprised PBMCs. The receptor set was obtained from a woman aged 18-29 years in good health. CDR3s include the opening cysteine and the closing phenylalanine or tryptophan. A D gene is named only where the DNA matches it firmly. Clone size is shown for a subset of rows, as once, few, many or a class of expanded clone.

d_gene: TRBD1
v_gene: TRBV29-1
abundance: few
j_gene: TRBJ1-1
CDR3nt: TGCAGCGTTGAAGATCGTCTTTCCAGGGGGCTTACTGAAGCTTTCTTT
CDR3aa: CSVEDRLSRGLTEAFF

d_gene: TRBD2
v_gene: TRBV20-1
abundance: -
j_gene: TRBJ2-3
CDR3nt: TGCAGCGCAAGCGGGGGTCACACAGATACGCAGTATTTT
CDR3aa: CSASGGHTDTQYF

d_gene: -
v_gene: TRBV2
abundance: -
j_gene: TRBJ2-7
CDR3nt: TGTGCCAGCAGTCCGGGGGGACACGCTTACGAGCAGTACTTC
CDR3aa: CASSPGGHAYEQYF

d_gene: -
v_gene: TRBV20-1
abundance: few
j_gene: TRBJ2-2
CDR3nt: TGCAGTGCTAGAGATTTAGGGCCCGGGGAGCTGTTTTTT
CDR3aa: CSARDLGPGELFF

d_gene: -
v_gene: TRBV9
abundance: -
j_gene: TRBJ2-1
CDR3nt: TGTGCCAGCAGCGTACGGGTGGGAGTCGGTGAGCAGTTCTTC
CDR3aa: CASSVRVGVGEQFF

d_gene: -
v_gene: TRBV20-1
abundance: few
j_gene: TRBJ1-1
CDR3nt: TGCAGTACGAAGACCGCCGTTGGGCCTGAAGCTTTCTTT
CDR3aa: CSTKTAVGPEAFF

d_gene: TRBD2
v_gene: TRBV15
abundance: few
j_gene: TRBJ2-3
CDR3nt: TGTGCCACCAGCGGACGTAGCGGGAACTTATCCTTTCGCACAGATACGCAGTATTTT
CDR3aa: CATSGRSGNLSFRTDTQYF

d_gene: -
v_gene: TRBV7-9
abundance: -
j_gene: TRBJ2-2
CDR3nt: TGTGCCAGCAGCTATCCCAGGAAGACCGGGGAGCTGTTTTTT
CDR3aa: CASSYPRKTGELFF

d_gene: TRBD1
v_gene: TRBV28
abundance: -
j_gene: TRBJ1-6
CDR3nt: TGTGCCAGCAGTCCTGGGACAGTAAGCAATTCACCCCTCCACTTT
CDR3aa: CASSPGTVSNSPLHF

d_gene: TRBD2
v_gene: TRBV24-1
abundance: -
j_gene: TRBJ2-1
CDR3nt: TGTGCCACCAGTGGGGTCGGACTAGCGGGGAGCTACAATGAGCAGTTCTTC
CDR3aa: CATSGVGLAGSYNEQFF

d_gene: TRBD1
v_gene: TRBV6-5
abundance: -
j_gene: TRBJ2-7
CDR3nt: TGTGCCAGCAGTTACGGCCGCCTTTCGGGACAGGGTAACGAGCAGTACTTC
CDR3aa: CASSYGRLSGQGNEQYF

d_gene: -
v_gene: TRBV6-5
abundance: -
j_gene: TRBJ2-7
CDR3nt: TGTGCCAGCAGTTACGGCCAGACTAAGTACTTC
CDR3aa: CASSYGQTKYF

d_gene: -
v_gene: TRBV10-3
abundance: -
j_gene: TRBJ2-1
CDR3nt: TGTGCCATCAGTGTCGGGAGTCCCTCCTACAATGAGCAGTTCTTC
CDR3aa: CAISVGSPSYNEQFF

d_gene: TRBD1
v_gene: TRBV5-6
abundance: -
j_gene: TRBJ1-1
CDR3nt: TGTGCCAGCAGCTTTCCCGGGACAGTCAACACTGAAGCTTTCTTT
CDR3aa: CASSFPGTVNTEAFF

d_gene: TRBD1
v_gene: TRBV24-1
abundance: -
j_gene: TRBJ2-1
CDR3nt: TGTGCCACCAGTGACCCTCACAGGGGGGACTCCTACAATGAGCAGTTCTTC
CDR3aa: CATSDPHRGDSYNEQFF

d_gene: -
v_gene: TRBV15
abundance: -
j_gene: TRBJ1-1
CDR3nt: TGTGCCACCAAGGCCGGGAGGGGGGTGAACACTGAAGCTTTCTTT
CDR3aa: CATKAGRGVNTEAFF

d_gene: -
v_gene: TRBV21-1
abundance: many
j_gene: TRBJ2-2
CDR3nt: TGTGCCAGCAGCTCCCACGAGGCAGGTCATTACACCGGGGAGCTGTTTTTT
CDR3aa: CASSSHEAGHYTGELFF

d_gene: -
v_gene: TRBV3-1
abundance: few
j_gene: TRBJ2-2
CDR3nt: TGTGCCAGCAGCCAAGAACTAGTGGGGAGAACCGGGGAGCTGTTTTTT
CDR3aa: CASSQELVGRTGELFF

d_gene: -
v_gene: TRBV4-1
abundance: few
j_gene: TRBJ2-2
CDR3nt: TGCGCCAGCAGCCAAAGGGGGAAGGGTAGTACCGGGGAGCTGTTTTTT
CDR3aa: CASSQRGKGSTGELFF

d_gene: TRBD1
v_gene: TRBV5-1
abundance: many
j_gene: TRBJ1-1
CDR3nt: TGCGCCAGCAGCTTATGGGCAGGGGGCAGATACACTGAAGCTTTCTTT
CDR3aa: CASSLWAGGRYTEAFF

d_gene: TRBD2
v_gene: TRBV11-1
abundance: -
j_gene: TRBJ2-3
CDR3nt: TGTGCCAGCAGCTTCCCACCCGGGACTAGTTCGGGCACAGATACGCAGTATTTT
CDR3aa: CASSFPPGTSSGTDTQYF

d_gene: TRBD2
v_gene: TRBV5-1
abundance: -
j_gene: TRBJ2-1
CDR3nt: TGCGCCAGCTTCAGCGGGAGCCCCTACAATGAGCAGTTCTTC
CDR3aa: CASFSGSPYNEQFF

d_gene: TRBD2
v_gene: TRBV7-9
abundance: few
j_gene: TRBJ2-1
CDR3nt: TGTGCCAGCAGCTCCCATTCGGGGGGTGTAGATGAGCAGTTCTTC
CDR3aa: CASSSHSGGVDEQFF

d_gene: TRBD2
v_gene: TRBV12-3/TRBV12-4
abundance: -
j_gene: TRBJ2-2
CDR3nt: TGTGCCAGCAGTCCATTAGCGGGAGCGAACACCGGGGAGCTGTTTTTT
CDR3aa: CASSPLAGANTGELFF

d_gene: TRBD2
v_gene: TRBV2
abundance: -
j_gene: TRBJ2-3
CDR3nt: TGTGCCAGCAGGACTAGCGGGGAGGTAGATACGCAGTATTTT
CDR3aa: CASRTSGEVDTQYF

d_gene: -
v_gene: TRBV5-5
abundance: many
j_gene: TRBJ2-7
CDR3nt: TGTGCCAGCAGCATCTTGTACTACGAGCAGTACTTC
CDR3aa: CASSILYYEQYF

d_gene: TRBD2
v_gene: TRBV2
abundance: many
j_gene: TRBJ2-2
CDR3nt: TGTGCCAGCACTAGCGGCGCGAACACCGGGGAGCTGTTTTTT
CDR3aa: CASTSGANTGELFF

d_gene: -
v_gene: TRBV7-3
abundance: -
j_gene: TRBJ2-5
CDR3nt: TGTGCCAGCAGCTTAACAGGGGTCTCTCGAGGGGATGGGACCCAGTACTTC
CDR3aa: CASSLTGVSRGDGTQYF

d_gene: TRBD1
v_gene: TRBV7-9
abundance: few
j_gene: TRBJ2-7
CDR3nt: TGTGCCAGCAGTTCTCCTTCGGGACAGGGGCCCCACGAGCAGTACTTC
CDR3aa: CASSSPSGQGPHEQYF

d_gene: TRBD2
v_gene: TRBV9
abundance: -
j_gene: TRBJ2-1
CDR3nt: TGTGCCAGCAGCCCGCTGACTAGCGGGAGAACTACGGGTGAGCAGTTCTTC
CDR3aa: CASSPLTSGRTTGEQFF

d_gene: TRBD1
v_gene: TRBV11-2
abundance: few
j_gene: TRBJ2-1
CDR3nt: TGTGCCAGCAGCTCCGGACAGGGGATCTACAATGAGCAGTTCTTC
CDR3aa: CASSSGQGIYNEQFF

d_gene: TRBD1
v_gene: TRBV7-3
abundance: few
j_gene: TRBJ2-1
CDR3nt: TGTGCCAGCAGCCCTAACCCCGGACCGGGACAGGGGGATGAGCAGTTCTTC
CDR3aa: CASSPNPGPGQGDEQFF